This T cell receptor beta chain was identified during a study of spatial heterogeneity in lung cancer. This clonotype was observed many times. The antigen remains unidentified. The size of this beta chain means little, since it is a stray read in a library made for alpha chains. TCRdb called the 5' RACE reads again in MiXCR, with one record for every CDR3 protein. Of around 20,000 distinct CDR3 sequences in the sample, 8.5% to 10% were seen once. The time point was: sample taken at primary tumor resection. The CDR3 runs 17 residues. V shed 3 bases and J shed 1 base, with 16 bases lying between them. Germline CDR1 is LGHNA and CDR2 is YNFKEQ. Study findings and constraints: Higher tumor mutation counts went along with higher counts of expanded intratumoral alpha and beta TCRs.

Source: lung tumor tissue, taken at surgery. This clonotype was obtained from a female donor with early-stage non-small cell lung cancer. This rearrangement joins TRBV4-2 to TRBJ1-5, with D perhaps TRBD1 (6 bases). The CDR3 sequence is CASSQGGAAISNQPQHF. Here the CDR3 DNA reads TGTGCCAGCAGCCAGGGGGGGGCGGCTATAAGCAATCAGCCCCAGCATTTT.